This T cell receptor (beta chain) was sequenced for a study of human CD8 memory T cell subsets (TCRdb year 2020). With regard to the full study: To assess clonal relationships, the TCRbeta repertoires of stem-like (TSTEM), progenitor exhausted-like (TPEX) and effector memory CD8+ T cell subsets were compared. TCRbeta repertoires were obtained from a handful of donors, each contributing TSTEM, TPEX and effector memory subsets.

Details on this clonotype: No cognate antigen has been identified for it.

CCR7+ PD-1- TIGIT- cells were classified as stem-like memory CD8+ T cells (TSTEM). Peripheral blood mononuclear cells were isolated from healthy donor buffy coats by density gradient separation. Negative magnetic separation using EasySep or MojoSort CD8+ T cell isolation kits was how the study enriched total CD8+ T cells. For each subset, total RNA was extracted using an RNeasy Mini Kit from duplicate vials of some 150,000 sorted CD8+ T cells. PBMCs were used either fresh or after being cryopreserved in fetal bovine serum containing about 11% DMSO. Fluorescence-activated cell sorting on a FACSAria III was used to sort the CD8+ T cell subsets to purity. The sequencer listed for this sample is NextSeq 550. A Human TCR Profiling Kit was used to prepare UMI-labeled 5' RACE TCRbeta libraries. Every TCRbeta library was prepared in parallel, with the same number of PCR cycles used for all of the libraries. Per the source publication's procedure: Each TCRbeta library contained between about 3,000 and 18,000 functional CDR3beta clonotypes. MIGEC 1.2.9 handled UMI extraction and consensus assembly, with a minimum of three reads required per UMI. MiXCR 3.0.3 was used to extract in-frame CDR3beta repertoires. Each sample was downsampled to 42,000 randomly selected UMIs before diversity metrics were computed in VDJtools 1.2.1. For the top 3,000 clones of each sample pair, the repertoire overlap metrics D, R and F2 were calculated in VDJtools. Each entry corresponds to one CDR3 protein sequence from reads that TCRdb reprocessed, and DNA is not given. The V and J calls shown here were made by TCRdb, not taken from the authors' results. The table for this sample records roughly 9,300 distinct CDR3 sequences. The leading ten clones occupy 8% to 10% of the sample.

What the authors observed across the whole study: Sequencing was limited to TCRbeta chains, and the repertoire comparisons were based on a handful of donors analyzed with paired t-tests and Bonferroni correction. Normalized Shannon-Wiener diversity was similarly high in the TSTEM and TPEX subsets, while the effector memory subsets were comparatively less diverse. Chao1 estimates suggested greater repertoire diversity in TSTEM than in TPEX subsets, potentially reflecting a broader range of specificities. Clonotypes were shared with effector memory cells by both stem-like subsets, but only minimal overlap was found between TSTEM and TPEX repertoires, suggesting distinct antigen spectra.

This clonotype was sampled from a human donor in good health. The specimen sequenced was CD8+ stem-like memory T cells (TSCM and TCM) sorted from PBMCs. What this sample's cell subset or site label stands for: stem-like memory CD8 T cells (TSTEM), CCR7+ PD-1- TIGIT-.

The CDR3 corresponds to CASSQDPSGGTYNEQFF. The V and J segments used are TRBV3-1 and TRBJ2-1; lacking DNA, the TRBD2 call made by TCRdb goes unchecked. Spanning cysteine to phenylalanine, the CDR3 consists of 17 amino acids. The record lacks a DNA sequence. From a lookup of the germline V gene (reference sequence), CDR1 and CDR2 are LGHDT and YNNKEL.